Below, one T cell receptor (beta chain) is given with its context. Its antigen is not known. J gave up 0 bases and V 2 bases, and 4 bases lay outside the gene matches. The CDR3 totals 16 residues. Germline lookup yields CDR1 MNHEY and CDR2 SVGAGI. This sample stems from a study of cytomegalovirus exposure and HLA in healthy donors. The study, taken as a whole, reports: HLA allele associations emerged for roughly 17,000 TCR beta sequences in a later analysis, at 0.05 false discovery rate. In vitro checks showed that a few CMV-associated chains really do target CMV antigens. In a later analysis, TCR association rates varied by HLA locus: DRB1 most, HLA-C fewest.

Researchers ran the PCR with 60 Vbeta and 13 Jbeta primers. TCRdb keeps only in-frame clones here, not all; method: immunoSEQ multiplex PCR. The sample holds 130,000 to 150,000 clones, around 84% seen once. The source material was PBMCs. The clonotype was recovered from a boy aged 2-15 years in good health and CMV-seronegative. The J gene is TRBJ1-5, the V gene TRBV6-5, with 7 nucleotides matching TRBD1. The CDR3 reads CASSYAGGNSNQPQHF. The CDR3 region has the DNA TGTGCCAGCAGTTACGCAGGGGGTAATAGCAATCAGCCCCAGCATTTT.